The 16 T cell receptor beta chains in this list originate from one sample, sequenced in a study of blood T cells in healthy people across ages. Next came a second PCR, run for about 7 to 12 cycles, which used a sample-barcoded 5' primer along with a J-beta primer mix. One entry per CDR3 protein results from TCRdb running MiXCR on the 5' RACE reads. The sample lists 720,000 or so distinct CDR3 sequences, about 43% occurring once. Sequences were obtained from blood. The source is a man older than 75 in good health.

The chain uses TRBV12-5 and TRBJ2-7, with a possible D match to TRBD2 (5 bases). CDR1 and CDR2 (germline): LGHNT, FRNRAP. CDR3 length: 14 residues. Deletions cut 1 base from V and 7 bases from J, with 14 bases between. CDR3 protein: CASGLGEAGGEQYF. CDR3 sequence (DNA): TGTGCTAGTGGTTTGGGAGAGGCGGGCGGTGAGCAGTACTTC.

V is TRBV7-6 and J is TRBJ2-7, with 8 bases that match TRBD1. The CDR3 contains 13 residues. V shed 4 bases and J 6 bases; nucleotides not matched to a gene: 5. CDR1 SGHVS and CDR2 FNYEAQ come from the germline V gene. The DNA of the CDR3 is TGTGCCAGCAGCTCCCGACAGGGGATCGAGCAGTACTTC. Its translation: CASSSRQGIEQYF.

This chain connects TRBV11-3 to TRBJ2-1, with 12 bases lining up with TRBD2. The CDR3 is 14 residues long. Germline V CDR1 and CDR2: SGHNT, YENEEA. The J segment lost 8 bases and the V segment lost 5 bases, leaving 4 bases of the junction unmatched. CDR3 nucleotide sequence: TGTGCCAGCAGCCCGAGACTAGCGGGGGATGAGCAGTTCTTC. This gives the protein CASSPRLAGDEQFF.

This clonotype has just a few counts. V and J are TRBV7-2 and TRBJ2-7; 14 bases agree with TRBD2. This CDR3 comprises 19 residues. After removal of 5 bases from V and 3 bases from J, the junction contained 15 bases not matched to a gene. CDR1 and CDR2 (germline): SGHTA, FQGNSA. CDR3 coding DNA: TGTGCCAGCAGCATAACCGCTGGACTAGCGGGAGGACCCGACTACGAGCAGTACTTC. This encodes CASSITAGLAGGPDYEQYF.

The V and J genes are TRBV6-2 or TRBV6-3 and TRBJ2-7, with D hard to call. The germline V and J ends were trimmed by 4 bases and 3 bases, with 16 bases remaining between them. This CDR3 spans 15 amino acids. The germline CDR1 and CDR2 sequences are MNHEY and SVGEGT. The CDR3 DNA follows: TGTGCCAGCAGTTCTCTGGCGGACCTTAGCTACGAGCAGTACTTC. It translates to CASSSLADLSYEQYF.

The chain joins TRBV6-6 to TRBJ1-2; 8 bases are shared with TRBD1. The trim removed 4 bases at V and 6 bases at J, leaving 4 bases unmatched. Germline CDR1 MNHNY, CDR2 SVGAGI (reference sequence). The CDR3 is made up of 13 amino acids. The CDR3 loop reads CASSSTGDDGYTF. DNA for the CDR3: TGTGCCAGCAGTTCGACAGGGGACGATGGCTACACCTTC.

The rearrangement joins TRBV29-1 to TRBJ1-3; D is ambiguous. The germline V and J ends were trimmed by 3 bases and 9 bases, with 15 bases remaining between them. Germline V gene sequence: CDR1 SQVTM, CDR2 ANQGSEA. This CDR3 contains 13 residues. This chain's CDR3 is CSVDEVSGGTIYF. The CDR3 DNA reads TGCAGCGTTGATGAAGTTTCTGGAGGCACCATATATTTT.

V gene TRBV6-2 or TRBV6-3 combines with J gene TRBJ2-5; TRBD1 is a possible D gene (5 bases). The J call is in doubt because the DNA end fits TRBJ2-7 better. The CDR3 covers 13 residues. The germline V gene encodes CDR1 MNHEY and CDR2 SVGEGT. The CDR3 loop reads CASSYSVGLEQYF. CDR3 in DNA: TGTGCCAGCAGTTACTCGGTGGGGCTCGAGCAGTACTTC.

CDR3 coding DNA: TGTGCCAGCAGTTTGATCCCCGGGACCTCGGGCACTGAAGCTTTCTTT. Protein sequence: CASSLIPGTSGTEAFF. The J gene is TRBJ1-1, the V gene TRBV27; D perhaps matches TRBD1 (5 bases). Germline CDR1 MNHEY, CDR2 SMNVEV (reference sequence). The CDR3 sequence is 16 residues long. Trimming removed 3 bases at V and 4 bases at J, with 18 bases between.

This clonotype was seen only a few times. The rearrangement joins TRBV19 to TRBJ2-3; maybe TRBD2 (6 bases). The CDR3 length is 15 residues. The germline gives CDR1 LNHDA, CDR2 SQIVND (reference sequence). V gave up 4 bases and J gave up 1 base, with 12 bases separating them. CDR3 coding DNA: TGTGCCAGTAGTACCCGATCTAGCGGCACAGATACGCAGTATTTT. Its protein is CASSTRSSGTDTQYF.

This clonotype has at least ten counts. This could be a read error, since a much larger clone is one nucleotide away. CDR3 protein: CASSLGSAYEQYF. In DNA, the CDR3 is TGTGCCAGCAGCTTAGGCAGCGCCTACGAGCAGTACTTC. The chain links TRBV11-2 to TRBJ2-7; D is undetermined. CDR1 and CDR2 (germline): SGHAT, FQNNGV. Trimming cost V 1 base and J 2 bases, with 6 bases left between them. The CDR3 consists of 13 residues.

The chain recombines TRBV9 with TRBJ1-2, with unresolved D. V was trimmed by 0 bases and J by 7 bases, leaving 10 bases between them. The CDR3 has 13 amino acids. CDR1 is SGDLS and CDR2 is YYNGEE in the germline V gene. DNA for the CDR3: TGTGCCAGCAGCGTAGTTGTGGACGCTGGCTACACCTTC. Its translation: CASSVVVDAGYTF. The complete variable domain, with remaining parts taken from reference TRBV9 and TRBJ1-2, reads DSGVTQTPKHLITATGQRVTLRCSPRSGDLSVYWYQQSLDQGLQFLIQYYNGEERAKGNILERFSAQQFPDLHSELNLSSLELGDSALYFCASSVVVDAGYTFGSGTRLTVV.

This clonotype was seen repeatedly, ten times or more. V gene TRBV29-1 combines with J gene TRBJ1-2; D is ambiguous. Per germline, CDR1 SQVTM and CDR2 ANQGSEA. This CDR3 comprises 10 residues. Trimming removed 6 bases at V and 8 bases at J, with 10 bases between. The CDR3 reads CSVEGGGYTF. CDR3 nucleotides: TGCAGCGTCGAGGGAGGAGGCTACACCTTC.

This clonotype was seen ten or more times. This chain's CDR3 is CASSPGQRETQYF. CDR3 bases: TGTGCCAGCAGCCCCGGACAGCGGGAGACCCAGTACTTC. J is TRBJ2-5 and V is TRBV18, with TRBD1 as a possible D gene (6 bases). Trimming took 8 bases from V and 5 from J, leaving 15 bases between them. The CDR3 has 13 residues. CDR1 is KGHSH, CDR2 LQKENI, per germline.

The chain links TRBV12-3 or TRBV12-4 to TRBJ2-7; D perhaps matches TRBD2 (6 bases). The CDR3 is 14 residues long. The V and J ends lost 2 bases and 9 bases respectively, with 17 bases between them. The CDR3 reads CASSLTGTSYRQYF. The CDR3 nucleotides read TGTGCCAGCAGTTTAACGGGGACTTCGTATCGGCAGTACTTC.

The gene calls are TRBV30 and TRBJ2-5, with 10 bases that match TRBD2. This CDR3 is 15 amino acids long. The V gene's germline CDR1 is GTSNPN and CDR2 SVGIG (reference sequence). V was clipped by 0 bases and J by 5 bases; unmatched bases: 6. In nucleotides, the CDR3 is TGTGCCTGGAGTGTCCCTAGCGGGAGCCTCGAGACCCAGTACTTC. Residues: CAWSVPSGSLETQYF.